These 23 T cell receptor beta chains were all obtained from the same sample, sequenced in a study of beta chain features in type 1 diabetes. The investigators reverse transcribed all of the isolated RNA, so they sequenced expressed TCRB transcripts. Only in-frame clones appear in the TCRdb table, and some are missing; sequencing was by immunoSEQ multiplex PCR. Of 680,000 or so clones listed, over 10% are singletons. Their antigens are not known. Notes on the study in general: Type 1 diabetes patients showed a moderate but significant shortening of TCRB CDR3s in all four CD4+ subsets.

Sequencing was performed on naive CD4+ T cells from blood. These receptor sequences come from a man aged 18 to 29 with type 1 diabetes.

This clone turned up a few times. The chain links TRBV6-1 to TRBJ1-2; 7 bases agree with TRBD1. The CDR3 extends over 15 amino acids. V gave up 4 bases and J gave up 5 bases; unmatched junction bases: 10. Germline V gives CDR1 MNHNS, CDR2 SASEGT. CDR3 in amino acids: CASSARQGLAYGYTF. The CDR3 DNA reads as TGTGCCAGCAGTGCGCGACAGGGTTTAGCTTATGGCTACACCTTC.

This clone was picked up a small number of times. The chain links TRBV7-2 to TRBJ2-7; D remains ambiguous. Per germline, CDR1 SGHTA and CDR2 FQGNSA. Trimming removed 5 bases from V and 1 base from J, with 21 bases in between. This CDR3 spans 17 amino acids. The CDR3 spells CASSPMGLRDRSYEQYF. For the CDR3, the DNA is TGTGCCAGCAGCCCCATGGGGTTAAGGGATAGGTCCTACGAGCAGTACTTC.

The chain is built from TRBV5-1 and TRBJ1-1; maybe TRBD1 (5 bases). Germline CDR1 SGHRS, CDR2 YFSETQ. Trimming pared 0 bases from V and 1 base from J, leaving 13 bases between. The CDR3 length is 16 residues. The CDR3 DNA follows: TGCGCCAGCAGCTTGGCCAATGGACAACAGAACACTGAAGCTTTCTTT. It is translated as CASSLANGQQNTEAFF.

This clone was seen more than once but under ten times. This chain connects TRBV7-9 to TRBJ1-1; D uncertain. V was trimmed by 1 base and J by 0 bases, leaving 9 bases between them. The CDR3 totals 15 residues. Germline V gives CDR1 SEHNR, CDR2 FQNEAQ (reference sequence). Here the CDR3 reads CASSLVAGMNTEAFF. CDR3 in DNA: TGTGCCAGCAGCTTAGTCGCAGGAATGAACACTGAAGCTTTCTTT.

The rearrangement links TRBV5-4 to TRBJ2-7; D uncertain. V gave up 1 base and J gave up 0 bases, with 5 bases separating them. The CDR3 sequence is 13 residues long. Germline lookup yields CDR1 SGHNT and CDR2 YYREEE (reference sequence). CDR3 protein: CASSLTHSYEQYF. The CDR3 DNA reads as TGTGCCAGCAGCTTGACCCACTCCTACGAGCAGTACTTC.

This clone was recorded a few times. V and J are TRBV9 and TRBJ2-6; D call uncertain. This CDR3 has 14 amino acids. Trimming pared 3 bases from V and 4 bases from J, leaving 8 bases between. The germline V gene has CDR1 SGDLS and CDR2 YYNGEE. CDR3: CASSAWKGANVLTF. The CDR3, as DNA: TGTGCCAGCAGCGCTTGGAAGGGGGCCAACGTCCTGACTTTC.

The CDR3 region has the DNA TGTGCCAGCAGCTTAGACCAGCATAGCACAGATACGCAGTATTTT. It codes for CASSLDQHSTDTQYF. The chain uses TRBV7-9 and TRBJ2-3; D not resolved. Germline V CDR1 and CDR2: SEHNR, FQNEAQ (reference sequence). This CDR3 contains 15 residues. V dropped 1 base and J dropped 0 bases, with 8 bases sitting between them.

The V gene is TRBV29-1, the J gene TRBJ1-2; D is perhaps TRBD1 (5 bases). The CDR3 spans 16 residues. Germline V lookup: CDR1 SQVTM, CDR2 ANQGSEA. The V end lost 0 bases, the J end lost 1 base, and 15 bases lay between the germline ends. DNA of the CDR3: TGCAGCGTTGAAGAGGGCGGCAGGCAGGGTAACTATGGCTACACCTTC. This codes for CSVEEGGRQGNYGYTF.

This clone showed up just a few times. The genes are TRBV5-4 and TRBJ2-5; 9 bases align to TRBD1. Germline values: CDR1 SGHNT, CDR2 YYREEE (reference sequence). V trimming: 1 base; J trimming: 2 bases; junction bases outside the gene matches: 6. The CDR3 is made up of 16 amino acids. CDR3 sequence: CASSLPGTGRQETQYF. CDR3 nucleotide sequence: TGTGCCAGCAGCTTGCCCGGGACAGGGAGACAAGAGACCCAGTACTTC.

This clone showed up just a few times. This chain uses TRBV5-1 with TRBJ2-7, with 7 bases aligning to TRBD1. Germline CDR1 is SGHRS and CDR2 is YFSETQ. After removal of 3 bases from V and 6 bases from J, the junction contained 3 bases not matched to a gene. The CDR3 contains 12 residues. Here the CDR3 DNA reads TGCGCCAGCAGCTGGGACAGCACCGAGCAGTACTTC. Translating it yields CASSWDSTEQYF.

This sequence joins TRBV29-1 and TRBJ1-1; D gene unclear. V gave up 4 bases and J gave up 6 bases, with 15 bases separating them. Germline CDR1 reads SQVTM; CDR2 reads ANQGSEA. CDR3 length: 13 residues. CDR3 sequence reads: CSVGESWAPEAFF. CDR3 in DNA: TGCAGCGTTGGGGAGAGCTGGGCACCTGAAGCTTTCTTT.

As for this clone: Other DNA sequences within the sample encode an identical CDR3. This chain joins TRBV30 and TRBJ1-5; D ambiguous. Trimming took 0 bases from V and 2 from J, leaving 8 bases between them. The germline gives CDR1 GTSNPN, CDR2 SVGIG (reference sequence). The CDR3 is 14 residues long. CDR3 protein: CAWSVRRGNQPQHF. The DNA of the CDR3 is TGTGCCTGGAGTGTAAGGCGGGGCAATCAGCCCCAGCATTTT.

This chain links TRBV4-1 with TRBJ2-5; D unresolved. Germline V gives CDR1 MGHRA, CDR2 YSYEKL. This CDR3 region has 13 residues. V dropped 4 bases and J dropped 5 bases, with 11 bases sitting between them. In DNA, the CDR3 is TGCGCCAGCAGCCCTACCGGAGCGGAGACCCAGTACTTC. This translates into CASSPTGAETQYF.

This clone was observed a few times. The chain joins TRBV5-6 to TRBJ1-1; D is undetermined. Per the germline V gene, CDR1 is SGHDT and CDR2 is YYEEEE. CDR3 length equals 13 residues. V lost 4 bases to trimming and J lost 4 bases, with 11 bases between them. CDR3 protein: CASSRRGSTEAFF. The CDR3 nucleotides read TGTGCCAGCAGCCGAAGAGGTTCCACTGAAGCTTTCTTT.

This clone was counted only a few times. This specimen includes other DNA sequences encoding the same CDR3. The V gene is TRBV6-5, the J gene TRBJ2-5, with D possibly being TRBD1 or TRBD2 (5 bases each). V lost 4 bases and J 5 bases, leaving 5 bases between the germline ends. Per germline, CDR1 MNHEY and CDR2 SVGAGI. The CDR3 sequence is 11 residues long. This chain's CDR3 is CASSWGETQYF. As DNA, the CDR3 is TGTGCCAGCAGTTGGGGGGAGACCCAGTACTTC.

The chain carries TRBV5-1 and TRBJ2-1; 9 nucleotides line up with TRBD2. The CDR3 loop spans 15 amino acids. The junction had 3 bases not matched to a gene; V was cut back by 0 bases and J by 5 bases. Per germline, CDR1 SGHRS and CDR2 YFSETQ. The CDR3 nucleotides read TGCGCCAGCAGCTTGGAACTAGCGGGCCACAATGAGCAGTTCTTC. The encoded protein is CASSLELAGHNEQFF.

This clone occurred a few times. The chain is built from TRBV2 and TRBJ2-3, with TRBD2 matching over 8 bases. Trimming cost V 9 bases and J 0 bases; bases outside gene matches: 2. The germline V gene encodes CDR1 SNHLY and CDR2 FYNNEI. CDR3 length: 13 residues. The CDR3 DNA reads TGTGCCAGGGGCGGGGGGAGCACAGATACGCAGTATTTT. This sequence encodes CARGGGSTDTQYF.

The chain uses TRBV6-5 and TRBJ1-2; 7 bases line up with TRBD1. Germline V CDR1 and CDR2: MNHEY, SVGAGI. Trimming removed 2 bases from V and 4 bases from J; junction bases left unmatched: 4. There are 14 residues in the CDR3. CDR3 amino acids: CASSYARDSYGYTF. The CDR3 bases are TGTGCCAGCAGTTACGCCAGGGACAGCTATGGCTACACCTTC.

This clone occurred a few times. V usage is TRBV27 and J usage is TRBJ1-2; the D gene is possibly TRBD1 (6 bases). V dropped 5 bases and J dropped 2 bases, with 12 bases sitting between them. Germline V gene sequence: CDR1 MNHEY, CDR2 SMNVEV (reference sequence). This CDR3 is 14 amino acids long. CDR3 loop: CASSPRRGNYGYTF. The CDR3 bases are TGTGCCAGCAGTCCCCGCAGGGGAAACTATGGCTACACCTTC.

This chain uses TRBV25-1 with TRBJ2-5, with D tentatively TRBD1 or TRBD2 (6 bases each). Trimming removed 8 bases from V and 5 bases from J, with 15 bases in between. CDR1 and CDR2 (germline): MGHDK, SYGVNS. The CDR3 loop spans 13 amino acids. Here the CDR3 DNA reads TGTGCCAGCTCGACGGGGGCCGGTGAGACCCAGTACTTC. This codes for CASSTGAGETQYF.

A few counts support this clone. The chain carries TRBV9 and TRBJ1-1, with D maybe TRBD1 (5 bases). From germline, CDR1 is SGDLS and CDR2 YYNGEE. Trimming shortened V by 8 bases and J by 0 bases, and 11 bases separated the two germline ends. CDR3 length: 13 residues. The CDR3 is CASTRGLNTEAFF. CDR3 DNA: TGTGCCAGTACCCGGGGCCTGAACACTGAAGCTTTCTTT. Supplemented by reference TRBV9 and TRBJ1-1, the full variable domain reads DSGVTQTPKHLITATGQRVTLRCSPRSGDLSVYWYQQSLDQGLQFLIQYYNGEERAKGNILERFSAQQFPDLHSELNLSSLELGDSALYFCASTRGLNTEAFFGQGTRLTVV.

The chain is built from TRBV25-1 and TRBJ2-5; weak D call: TRBD2 (6 bases). The V and J ends lost 7 bases and 5 bases respectively, with 11 bases between them. This CDR3 has 12 residues. CDR1 is MGHDK, CDR2 SYGVNS, per germline. CDR3 nucleotides: TGTGCCAGCAATGCGCGGGGCGAGACCCAGTACTTC. Its translation: CASNARGETQYF. Supplemented by reference TRBV25-1 and TRBJ2-5, the full variable domain reads EADIYQTPRYLVIGTGKKITLECSQTMGHDKMYWYQQDPGMELHLIHYSYGVNSTEKGDLSSESTVSRIRTEHFPLTLESARPSHTSQYLCASNARGETQYFGPGTRLLVL.

This clone was observed a handful of times. The chain employs TRBV5-1 and TRBJ2-4; possible D gene TRBD1, 6 bases. The CDR3 covers 19 residues. Trimming took 4 bases from V and 0 from J, leaving 23 bases between them. The germline gives CDR1 SGHRS, CDR2 YFSETQ. The CDR3 DNA sequence: TGCGCCAGCAGCCCCCGGGACACCCCTGGGGCTATAGCCAAAAACATTCAGTACTTC. Translation gives CASSPRDTPGAIAKNIQYF. The complete variable domain, with remaining parts taken from reference TRBV5-1 and TRBJ2-4, reads KAGVTQTPRYLIKTRGQQVTLSCSPISGHRSVSWYQQTPGQGLQFLFEYFSETQRNKGNFPGRFSGRQFSNSRSEMNVSTLELGDSALYLCASSPRDTPGAIAKNIQYFGAGTRLSVL.